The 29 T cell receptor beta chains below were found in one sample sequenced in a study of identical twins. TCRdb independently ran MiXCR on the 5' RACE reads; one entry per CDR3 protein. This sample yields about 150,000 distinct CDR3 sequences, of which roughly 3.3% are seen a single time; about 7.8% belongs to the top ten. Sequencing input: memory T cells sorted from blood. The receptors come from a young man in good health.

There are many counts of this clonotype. As DNA, the CDR3 is TGTGCCAGCAGCTCAACTAGCGGGAGGGCCAGGGATACGCAGTATTTT. Its translation is CASSSTSGRARDTQYF. The gene calls are TRBV11-1 and TRBJ2-3, with 13 bases aligning to TRBD2. The germline V gene has CDR1 SGHAT and CDR2 FQDESV (reference sequence). The V and J ends lost 4 bases and 6 bases, in that order; junction bases with no gene match: 7. This CDR3 region has 16 residues.

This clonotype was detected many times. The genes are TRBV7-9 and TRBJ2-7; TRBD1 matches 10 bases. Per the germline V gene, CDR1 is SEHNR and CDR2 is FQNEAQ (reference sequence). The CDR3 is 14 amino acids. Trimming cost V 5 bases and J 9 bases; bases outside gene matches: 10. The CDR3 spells CASSLGTGVGRQYF. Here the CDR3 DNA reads TGTGCCAGCAGCCTCGGGACAGGGGTAGGAAGGCAGTACTTC.

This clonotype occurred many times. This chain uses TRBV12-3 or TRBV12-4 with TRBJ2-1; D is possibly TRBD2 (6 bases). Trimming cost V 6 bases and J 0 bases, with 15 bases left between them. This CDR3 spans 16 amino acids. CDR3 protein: CASRARGGNSYNEQFF. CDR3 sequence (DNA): TGTGCCAGCAGGGCTCGGGGCGGGAACTCCTACAATGAGCAGTTCTTC.

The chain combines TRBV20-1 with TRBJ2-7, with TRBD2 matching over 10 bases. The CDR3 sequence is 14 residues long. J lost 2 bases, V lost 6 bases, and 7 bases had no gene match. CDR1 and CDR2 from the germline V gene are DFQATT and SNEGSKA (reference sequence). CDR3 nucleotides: TGCAGTGCCGGCACTAGCGGGAATACCTACGAGCAGTACTTC. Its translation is CSAGTSGNTYEQYF.

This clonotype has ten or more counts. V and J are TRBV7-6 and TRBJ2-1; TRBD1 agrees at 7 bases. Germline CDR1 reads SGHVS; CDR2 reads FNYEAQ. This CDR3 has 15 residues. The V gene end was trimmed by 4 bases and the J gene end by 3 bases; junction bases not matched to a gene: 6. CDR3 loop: CASSYAGTDYNEQFF. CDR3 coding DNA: TGTGCCAGCAGCTACGCCGGGACAGACTACAATGAGCAGTTCTTC.

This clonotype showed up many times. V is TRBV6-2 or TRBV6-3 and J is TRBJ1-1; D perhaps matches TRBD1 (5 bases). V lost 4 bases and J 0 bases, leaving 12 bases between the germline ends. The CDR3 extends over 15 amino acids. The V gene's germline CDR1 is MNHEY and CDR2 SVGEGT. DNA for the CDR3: TGTGCCAGCAGTTTTAGAGGGGTAATGAACACTGAAGCTTTCTTT. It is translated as CASSFRGVMNTEAFF.

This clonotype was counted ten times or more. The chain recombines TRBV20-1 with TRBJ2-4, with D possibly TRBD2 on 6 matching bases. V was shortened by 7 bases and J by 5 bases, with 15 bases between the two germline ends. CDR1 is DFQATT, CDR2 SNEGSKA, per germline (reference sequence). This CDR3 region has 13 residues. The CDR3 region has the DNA TGCAGTGGCTACGGGACTGGGCAAAACATTCAGTACTTC. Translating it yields CSGYGTGQNIQYF.

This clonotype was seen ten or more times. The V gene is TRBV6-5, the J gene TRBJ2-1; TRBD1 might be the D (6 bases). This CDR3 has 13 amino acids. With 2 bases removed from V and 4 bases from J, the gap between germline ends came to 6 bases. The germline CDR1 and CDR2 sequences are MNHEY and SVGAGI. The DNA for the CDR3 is TGTGCCAGCAGTTACACAGGGTACAATGAGCAGTTCTTC. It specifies CASSYTGYNEQFF.

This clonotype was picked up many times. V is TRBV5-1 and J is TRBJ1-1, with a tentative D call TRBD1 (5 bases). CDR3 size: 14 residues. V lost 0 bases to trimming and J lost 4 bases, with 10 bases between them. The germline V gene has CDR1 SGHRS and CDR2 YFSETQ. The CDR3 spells CASSLGGPSTEAFF. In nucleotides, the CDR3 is TGCGCCAGCAGCTTGGGGGGCCCCAGCACTGAAGCTTTCTTT.

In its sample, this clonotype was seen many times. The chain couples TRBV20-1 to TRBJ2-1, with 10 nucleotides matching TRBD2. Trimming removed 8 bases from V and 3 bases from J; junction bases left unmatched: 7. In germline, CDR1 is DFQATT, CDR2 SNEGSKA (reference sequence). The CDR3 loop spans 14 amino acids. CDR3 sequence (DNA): TGCAGTAGGGGCAGCGGGAGGGACTACAATGAGCAGTTCTTC. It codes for CSRGSGRDYNEQFF.

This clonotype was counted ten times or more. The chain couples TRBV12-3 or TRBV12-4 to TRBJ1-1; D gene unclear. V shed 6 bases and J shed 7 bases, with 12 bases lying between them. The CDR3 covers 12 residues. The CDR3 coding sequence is TGTGCCAGCAGCCTAGGAGCGGGTGAAGCTTTCTTT. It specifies CASSLGAGEAFF.

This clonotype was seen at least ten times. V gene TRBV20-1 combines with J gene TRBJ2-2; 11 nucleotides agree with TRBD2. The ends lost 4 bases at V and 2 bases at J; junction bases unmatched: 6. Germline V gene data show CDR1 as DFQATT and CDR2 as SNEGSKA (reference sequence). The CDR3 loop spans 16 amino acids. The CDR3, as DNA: TGCAGTGCTACTACTAGCGGGAGTTTTAACACCGGGGAGCTGTTTTTT. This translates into CSATTSGSFNTGELFF.

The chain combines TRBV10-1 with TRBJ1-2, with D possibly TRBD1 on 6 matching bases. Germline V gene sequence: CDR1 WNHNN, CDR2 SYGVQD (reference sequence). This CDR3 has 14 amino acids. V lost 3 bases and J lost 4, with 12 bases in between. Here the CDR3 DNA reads TGCGCCAGCAGTGAAACAGGGAAAAGCTATGGCTACACCTTC. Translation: CASSETGKSYGYTF.

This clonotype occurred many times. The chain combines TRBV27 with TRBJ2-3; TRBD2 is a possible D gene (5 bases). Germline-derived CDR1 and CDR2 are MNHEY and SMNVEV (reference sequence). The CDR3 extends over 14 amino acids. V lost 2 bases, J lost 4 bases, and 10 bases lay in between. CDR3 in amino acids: CASSLTRVADTQYF. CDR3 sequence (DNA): TGTGCCAGCAGTTTAACTAGAGTTGCAGATACGCAGTATTTT.

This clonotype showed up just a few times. The CDR3 DNA sequence: TGTGCCAGCAGCCTACAGGGGGACGAGCAGTACGTC. It encodes CASSLQGDEQYV. The rearrangement joins TRBV6-1 to TRBJ2-7; 8 nucleotides agree with TRBD1. The V gene end was trimmed by 6 bases and the J gene end by 5 bases; junction bases not matched to a gene: 3. Germline V gene sequence: CDR1 MNHNS, CDR2 SASEGT. The CDR3 is made up of 12 amino acids.

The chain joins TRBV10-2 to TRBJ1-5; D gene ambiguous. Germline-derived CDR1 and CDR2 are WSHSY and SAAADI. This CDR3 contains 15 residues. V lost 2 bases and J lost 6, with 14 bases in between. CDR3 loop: CASSEGREGSQPQHF. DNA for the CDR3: TGCGCCAGCAGTGAGGGGAGAGAGGGTAGTCAGCCCCAGCATTTT.

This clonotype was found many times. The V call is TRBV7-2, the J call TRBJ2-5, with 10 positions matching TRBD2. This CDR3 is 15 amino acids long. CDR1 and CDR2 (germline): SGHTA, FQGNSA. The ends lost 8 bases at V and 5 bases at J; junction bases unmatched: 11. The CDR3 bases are TGTGCCAGCTTGTCGAGCGGGAGGGCGGAGGAGACCCAGTACTTC. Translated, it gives CASLSSGRAEETQYF.

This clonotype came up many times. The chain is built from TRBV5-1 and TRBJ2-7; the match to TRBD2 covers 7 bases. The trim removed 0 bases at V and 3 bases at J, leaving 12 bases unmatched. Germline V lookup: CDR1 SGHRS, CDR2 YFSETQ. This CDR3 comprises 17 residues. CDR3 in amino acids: CASSLDSGPSGVYEQYF. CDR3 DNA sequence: TGCGCCAGCAGCTTGGATAGCGGTCCTAGCGGAGTCTACGAGCAGTACTTC.

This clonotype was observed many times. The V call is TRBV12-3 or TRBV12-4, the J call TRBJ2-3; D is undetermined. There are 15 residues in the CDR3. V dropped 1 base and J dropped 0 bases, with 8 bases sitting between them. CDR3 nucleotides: TGTGCCAGCAGTTTAGGGACCACCAGCACAGATACGCAGTATTTT. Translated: CASSLGTTSTDTQYF.

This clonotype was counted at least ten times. The CDR3 protein is CASSLRARETQYF. The CDR3 DNA reads as TGTGCCAGCAGCTTAAGGGCTAGGGAGACCCAGTACTTC. The chain employs TRBV7-2 and TRBJ2-5; no firm D call. Trimming removed 2 bases at V and 5 bases at J, with 9 bases between. CDR1 and CDR2 from the germline V gene are SGHTA and FQGNSA. The CDR3 runs 13 residues. The full variable domain, rest sourced from reference TRBV7-2 and TRBJ2-5, is GAGVSQSPSNKVTEKGKDVELRCDPISGHTALYWYRQSLGQGLEFLIYFQGNSAPDKSGLPSDRFSAERTGGSVSTLTIQRTQQEDSAVYLCASSLRARETQYFGPGTRLLVL.

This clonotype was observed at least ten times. The CDR3 bases are TGTGCCAGCAGCTTAGGGGGACTAGCGGGAGCTGAGCAGTTCTTC. This encodes CASSLGGLAGAEQFF. The rearrangement uses TRBV11-2 and TRBJ2-1, with 14 bases aligning to TRBD2. With V trimmed by 1 base and J by 9 bases, 2 bases remained unmatched. The CDR3 is made up of 15 amino acids. Germline V lookup: CDR1 SGHAT, CDR2 FQNNGV.

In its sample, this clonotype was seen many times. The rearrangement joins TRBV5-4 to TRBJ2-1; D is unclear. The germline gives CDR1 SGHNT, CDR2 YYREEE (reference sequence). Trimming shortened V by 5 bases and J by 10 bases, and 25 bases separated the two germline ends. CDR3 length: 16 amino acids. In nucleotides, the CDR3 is TGTGCCAGCAGTTATCAACACGGTGAAGGGTCTCGGGAGCAGTTCTTC. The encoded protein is CASSYQHGEGSREQFF.

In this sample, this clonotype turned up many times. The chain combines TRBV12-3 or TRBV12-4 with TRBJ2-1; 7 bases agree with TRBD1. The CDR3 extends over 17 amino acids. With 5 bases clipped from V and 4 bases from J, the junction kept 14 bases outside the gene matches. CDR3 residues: CASSLSSTGWGYNEQFF. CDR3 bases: TGTGCCAGCAGTCTATCCTCGACAGGGTGGGGATACAATGAGCAGTTCTTC.

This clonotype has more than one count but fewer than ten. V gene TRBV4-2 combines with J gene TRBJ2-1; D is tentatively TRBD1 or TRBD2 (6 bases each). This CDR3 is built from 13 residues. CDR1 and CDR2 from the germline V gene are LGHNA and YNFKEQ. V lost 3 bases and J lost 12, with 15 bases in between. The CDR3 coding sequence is TGTGCCAGCAGCCAGGGGACTGAGGGGGTGCAGTTCTTC. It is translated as CASSQGTEGVQFF.

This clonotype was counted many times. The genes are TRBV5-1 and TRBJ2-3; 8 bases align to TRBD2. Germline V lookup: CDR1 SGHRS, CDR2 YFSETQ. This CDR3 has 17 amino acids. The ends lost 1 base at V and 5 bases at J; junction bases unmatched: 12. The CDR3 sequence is CASSLSINGRAEDTQYF. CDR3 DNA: TGCGCCAGCAGCTTGTCTATCAACGGGAGGGCCGAAGATACGCAGTATTTT. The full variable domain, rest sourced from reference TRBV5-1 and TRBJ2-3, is KAGVTQTPRYLIKTRGQQVTLSCSPISGHRSVSWYQQTPGQGLQFLFEYFSETQRNKGNFPGRFSGRQFSNSRSEMNVSTLELGDSALYLCASSLSINGRAEDTQYFGPGTRLTVL.

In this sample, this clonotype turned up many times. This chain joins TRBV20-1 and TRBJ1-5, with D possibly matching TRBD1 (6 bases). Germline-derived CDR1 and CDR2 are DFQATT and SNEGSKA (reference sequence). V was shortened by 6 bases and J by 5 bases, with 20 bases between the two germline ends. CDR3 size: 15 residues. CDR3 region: CSAYKREDRHQPQHF. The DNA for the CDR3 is TGCAGTGCCTATAAACGGGAAGACAGGCATCAGCCCCAGCATTTT.

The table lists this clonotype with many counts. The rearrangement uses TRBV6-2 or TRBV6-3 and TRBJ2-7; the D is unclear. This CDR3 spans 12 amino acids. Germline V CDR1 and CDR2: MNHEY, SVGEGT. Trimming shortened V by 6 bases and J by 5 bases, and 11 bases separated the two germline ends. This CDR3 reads CASSGLVHEQYF. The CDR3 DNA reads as TGTGCCAGCAGCGGCTTGGTTCACGAGCAGTACTTC.

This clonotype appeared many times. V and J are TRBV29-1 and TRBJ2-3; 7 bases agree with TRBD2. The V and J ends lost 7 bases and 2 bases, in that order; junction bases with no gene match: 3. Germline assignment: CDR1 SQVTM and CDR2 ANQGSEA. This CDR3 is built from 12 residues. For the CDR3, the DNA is TGCAGCGGGGGGGGAGTCACAGATACGCAGTATTTT. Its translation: CSGGGVTDTQYF.

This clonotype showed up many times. Here the CDR3 reads CASSVGAGGFYEQYF. CDR3 coding DNA: TGTGCCAGCAGCGTAGGGGCAGGGGGCTTCTACGAGCAGTACTTC. The chain employs TRBV7-7 and TRBJ2-7; 8 nucleotides line up with TRBD1. J gave up 3 bases and V 5 bases, and 9 bases lay outside the gene matches. CDR3 size: 15 residues. The germline V gene encodes CDR1 SSHAT and CDR2 FNYEAQ (reference sequence).